The 15 T cell receptor beta chains reported below all come from one sample, sequenced in a study of cytomegalovirus exposure and HLA in healthy donors. Assay: immunoSEQ multiplex PCR; the TCRdb copy retains only in-frame clones and omits some. The data contain roughly 250,000 clones, nearly 90% of them singletons. Specimen: PBMCs. These receptors came from a woman in her late teens or twenties in good health and CMV-seronegative.

The chain has TRBV29-1 and TRBJ1-1; D is ambiguous. Deletions cut 4 bases from V and 0 bases from J, with 9 bases between. The CDR3 totals 13 residues. Germline-derived CDR1 and CDR2 are SQVTM and ANQGSEA. The CDR3 DNA reads TGCAGCGTTGTGGGCAACATGAACACTGAAGCTTTCTTT. Its translation is CSVVGNMNTEAFF.

The chain joins TRBV28 to TRBJ1-1; D perhaps matches TRBD1 (6 bases). The CDR3 covers 11 residues. The V and J ends lost 6 bases and 10 bases respectively, with 12 bases between them. The germline V gene has CDR1 MDHEN and CDR2 SYDVKM. The CDR3 region is CASSPDSSAFF. The CDR3 DNA reads as TGTGCCAGCAGCCCGGACAGCTCAGCTTTCTTT.

The gene calls are TRBV14 and TRBJ2-5; D is unresolved. With 4 bases removed from V and 5 bases from J, the gap between germline ends came to 14 bases. The CDR3 totals 14 residues. The germline CDR1 and CDR2 sequences are SGHDN and FVKESK. CDR3 in DNA: TGTGCCAGCAGCCCTATTGTGGGCTGGGAGACCCAGTACTTC. It is translated as CASSPIVGWETQYF.

The CDR3 DNA reads as TGTGCCAGCAGCTTGGAGTCTAGCAGAAACTTTAACTACGAGCAGTACGTC. It yields the protein CASSLESSRNFNYEQYV. V gene TRBV5-5 combines with J gene TRBJ2-7; weak D call: TRBD2 (5 bases). CDR1 is SGHKS and CDR2 is YYEKEE in the germline V gene (reference sequence). Trimming took 0 bases from V and 3 from J, leaving 19 bases between them. There are 17 residues in the CDR3.

About this clone: Different DNA sequences within this sample yield the same CDR3. The V gene is TRBV2, the J gene TRBJ2-3; 9 bases match TRBD2. V dropped 1 base and J dropped 1; count of bases not matched to a gene: 0. Germline V CDR1 and CDR2: SNHLY, FYNNEI. This CDR3 is 15 amino acids long. The CDR3 region has the DNA TGTGCCAGCAGTGAAGGACTAGCGGGCACAGATACGCAGTATTTT. This sequence encodes CASSEGLAGTDTQYF.

The chain combines TRBV18 with TRBJ2-5, with TRBD1 matching 11 bases. J gave up 1 base and V 3 bases, and 7 bases lay outside the gene matches. CDR1 and CDR2 from the germline V gene are KGHSH and LQKENI. This CDR3 is 17 amino acids long. The CDR3 protein is CASSPLPGQGGQETQYF. The CDR3 DNA reads TGTGCCAGCTCACCCTTACCGGGACAGGGGGGCCAAGAGACCCAGTACTTC. The variable domain in full, with the rest retrieved from reference TRBV18 and TRBJ2-5, is NAGVMQNPRHLVRRRGQEARLRCSPMKGHSHVYWYRQLPEEGLKFMVYLQKENIIDESGMPKERFSAEFPKEGPSILRIQQVVRGDSAAYFCASSPLPGQGGQETQYFGPGTRLLVL.

The CDR3 loop reads CASSDEGLNTEAFF. The CDR3 bases are TGTGCCAGCAGCGATGAGGGATTGAACACTGAAGCTTTCTTT. The chain links TRBV9 to TRBJ1-1; D gene unclear. This CDR3 has 14 residues. Germline loops: CDR1 SGDLS, CDR2 YYNGEE. With 3 bases removed from V and 0 bases from J, the gap between germline ends came to 9 bases.

This sequence joins TRBV27 and TRBJ2-7; 10 bases align to TRBD1. Germline V gene sequence: CDR1 MNHEY, CDR2 SMNVEV (reference sequence). The CDR3 consists of 17 residues. V shed 4 bases and J 6 bases; nucleotides not matched to a gene: 15. CDR3 protein: CASSSSLRDRGVFEQYV. The CDR3 DNA reads TGTGCCAGCAGTTCCTCCCTCCGGGACAGGGGAGTGTTCGAGCAGTACGTC.

This chain links TRBV10-2 with TRBJ2-5, with D perhaps matching TRBD2 (6 bases). The germline V and J ends were trimmed by 9 bases and 5 bases, with 13 bases remaining between them. This CDR3 is built from 12 residues. Germline-derived CDR1 and CDR2 are WSHSY and SAAADI. Here the CDR3 reads CASRGVSETQYF. CDR3 coding DNA: TGCGCCAGTCGCGGGGTGAGCGAGACCCAGTACTTC.

The chain joins TRBV27 to TRBJ1-2, with TRBD1 matching over 7 bases. Looked up from germline, CDR1 is MNHEY and CDR2 is SMNVEV (reference sequence). After removal of 5 bases from V and 0 bases from J, the junction contained 6 bases not matched to a gene. The CDR3 totals 15 residues. The CDR3 protein is CASSAHGTANYGYTF. For the CDR3, the DNA is TGTGCCAGCAGTGCCCATGGGACAGCTAACTATGGCTACACCTTC.

A single count supports this clone. The CDR3 is CASSQIRADTQYF. The CDR3, as DNA: TGTGCCAGCAGCCAAATCAGGGCAGATACGCAGTATTTT. The V and J genes are TRBV14 and TRBJ2-3, with TRBD1 as a possible D gene (5 bases). CDR1 is SGHDN, CDR2 FVKESK, per germline. With 2 bases removed from V and 4 bases from J, the gap between germline ends came to 7 bases. The CDR3 covers 13 residues.

The chain has TRBV27 and TRBJ1-5; the match to TRBD1 covers 9 bases. The germline CDR1 and CDR2 sequences are MNHEY and SMNVEV (reference sequence). V shed 3 bases, J shed 4 bases, and the junction held 4 bases outside the gene matches. The CDR3 contains 15 residues. The CDR3 bases are TGTGCCAGCAGTTTTGGGACAGGGCTAAATCAGCCCCAGCATTTT. This encodes CASSFGTGLNQPQHF.

The chain couples TRBV6-5 to TRBJ1-1; possibly TRBD1 for D (6 bases). V gave up 2 bases and J gave up 1 base, with 11 bases separating them. Germline V gene lookup returns CDR1 MNHEY and CDR2 SVGAGI. This CDR3 comprises 15 residues. This CDR3 reads CASSYSRGPNTEAFF. In nucleotides, the CDR3 is TGTGCCAGCAGTTACAGCAGGGGACCGAACACTGAAGCTTTCTTT.

This chain uses TRBV9 with TRBJ2-3, with 9 bases that match TRBD2. V trimming: 2 bases; J trimming: 4 bases; junction bases outside the gene matches: 5. The CDR3 runs 15 residues. Germline V gene lookup returns CDR1 SGDLS and CDR2 YYNGEE. DNA for the CDR3: TGTGCCAGCAGCGTGCGGGGGGGCACGCCAGATACGCAGTATTTT. This gives the protein CASSVRGGTPDTQYF.

This sequence joins TRBV6-4 and TRBJ2-7; 9 positions agree with TRBD1. Trimming at V came to 11 bases and at J to 3 bases, leaving 11 bases not matched to a gene. CDR1 and CDR2 (germline): MRHNA, SNTAGT. The CDR3 covers 14 residues. In DNA form, the CDR3 reads TGTGCCTCTCCGGACAGGGGACTCCTCTACGAGCAGTACTTC. Its translation: CASPDRGLLYEQYF.